A single sample is the source of the 26 T cell receptor beta chains below, sequenced in a study of T cell responses to AZD1222 COVID-19 vaccine. Clones were sequenced by immunoSEQ multiplex PCR, and TCRdb holds only the in-frame ones, with some missing. The sample comprises 100,000 to 150,000 clones, roughly 92% of which are singletons, and 1% to 1.3% rests with the top ten. The sample was peripheral blood, taken 28 days after the second AZD1222 dose. The receptors come from an adult who received the AZD1222 COVID-19 vaccine.

The chain joins TRBV13 to TRBJ1-1, with D possibly matching TRBD1 (6 bases). The V end lost 5 bases, the J end lost 3 bases, and 16 bases lay between the germline ends. Looked up from germline, CDR1 is PRHDT and CDR2 is FYEKMQ (reference sequence). This CDR3 comprises 15 residues. As DNA, the CDR3 is TGTGCCAGCAGCACAAGGGGGGGCGGTGACACTGAAGCTTTCTTT. Protein sequence: CASSTRGGGDTEAFF. The entire variable domain, with the rest obtained from reference TRBV13 and TRBJ1-1, is as follows: AAGVIQSPRHLIKEKRETATLKCYPIPRHDTVYWYQQGPGQDPQFLISFYEKMQSDKGSIPDRFSAQQFSDYHSELNMSSLELGDSALYFCASSTRGGGDTEAFFGQGTRLTVV.

The chain joins TRBV7-9 to TRBJ2-3; 7 positions agree with TRBD2. Germline V gives CDR1 SEHNR, CDR2 FQNEAQ (reference sequence). The CDR3 spans 15 residues. Losses at the gene ends were 5 bases for V and 1 base for J; bases not matched to a gene: 6. Here the CDR3 DNA reads TGTGCCAGCAGCCCGGAGCGGGGACGCACAGATACGCAGTATTTT. This encodes CASSPERGRTDTQYF.

This clone appeared a single time. The J gene is TRBJ2-4, the V gene TRBV2, with D tentatively TRBD2 (6 bases). Germline CDR1 SNHLY, CDR2 FYNNEI. The CDR3 covers 13 residues. The germline V and J ends were trimmed by 4 bases and 9 bases, with 13 bases remaining between them. Written as DNA, the CDR3 is TGTGCCAGCAGTGGGGGGGACGATGGCATTCAGTACTTC. As protein: CASSGGDDGIQYF.

V gene TRBV14 combines with J gene TRBJ1-1, with a tentative D call TRBD1 (6 bases). The germline gives CDR1 SGHDN, CDR2 FVKESK. The CDR3 is made up of 15 amino acids. Trimming cost V 2 bases and J 1 base, with 11 bases left between them. Written as DNA, the CDR3 is TGTGCCAGCAGCCAATTGGGGGGCTCGAACACTGAAGCTTTCTTT. Translation gives CASSQLGGSNTEAFF.

V usage is TRBV7-2 and J usage is TRBJ2-2; the match to TRBD2 covers 13 bases. Looked up from germline, CDR1 is SGHTA and CDR2 is FQGNSA. The V segment lost 5 bases and the J segment 2 bases; nucleotides outside the gene matches: 8. CDR3 size: 18 residues. This CDR3 is CASSRRTSGRTNTGELFF. DNA of the CDR3: TGTGCCAGCAGCCGTCGGACTAGCGGGAGAACCAACACCGGGGAGCTGTTTTTT.

The CDR3 sequence is CASSLWPRDTQYF. The CDR3 DNA reads as TGTGCCAGCAGCTTATGGCCAAGAGATACGCAGTATTTT. V and J are TRBV7-2 and TRBJ2-3; D gene unclear. The V gene lost 2 bases and the J gene lost 5 bases, with 8 bases spanning the gap. The length of the CDR3 is 13 residues. Germline assignment: CDR1 SGHTA and CDR2 FQGNSA.

The chain couples TRBV6-2 or TRBV6-3 to TRBJ2-2; a possible D gene is TRBD1 (6 bases). The CDR3 is 20 amino acids. Per germline, CDR1 MNHEY and CDR2 SVGEGT. Trimming pared 6 bases from V and 7 bases from J, leaving 33 bases between. CDR3 in amino acids: CASSTTGIGTTDLFGGELFF. DNA for the CDR3: TGTGCCAGCAGCACGACAGGCATCGGTACCACCGACCTTTTTGGCGGGGAGCTGTTTTTT.

This clone has only one observation. The genes are TRBV6-5 and TRBJ2-7; D unclear. Germline V gene data show CDR1 as MNHEY and CDR2 as SVGAGI. CDR3 size: 15 residues. V was cut by 6 bases and J by 1 base, with 16 bases left in between. The CDR3 DNA follows: TGTGCCAGCAGGAACGCAGGTGGTCGGTCCTACGAGCAGTACTTC. This encodes CASRNAGGRSYEQYF.

This sequence joins TRBV27 and TRBJ2-4; TRBD1 matches 7 bases. In germline, CDR1 is MNHEY, CDR2 SMNVEV (reference sequence). The J segment lost 2 bases and the V segment lost 11 bases, leaving 12 bases of the junction unmatched. This CDR3 comprises 15 residues. CDR3 protein: CACERQGWTKNIQYF. The CDR3 region has the DNA TGTGCCTGCGAAAGACAGGGCTGGACCAAAAACATTCAGTACTTC.

The rearrangement joins TRBV27 to TRBJ1-1; weak D call: TRBD1 (5 bases). CDR3 length equals 12 residues. V dropped 8 bases and J dropped 3 bases, with 10 bases sitting between them. Germline V CDR1 and CDR2: MNHEY, SMNVEV (reference sequence). DNA of the CDR3: TGTGCCAGCGCAGAGGGGTACACTGAAGCTTTCTTT. This sequence encodes CASAEGYTEAFF.

This sequence joins TRBV19 and TRBJ2-2; D unresolved. Looked up from germline, CDR1 is LNHDA and CDR2 is SQIVND (reference sequence). The CDR3 is made up of 11 amino acids. V lost 7 bases and J lost 7, with 7 bases in between. CDR3 DNA: TGTGCCAGTACCTCGTACGGGGAGCTGTTTTTT. This encodes CASTSYGELFF.

The chain employs TRBV6-5 and TRBJ1-5; D call uncertain. CDR3 length: 11 amino acids. V was trimmed by 5 bases and J by 12 bases, leaving 11 bases between them. Germline V gives CDR1 MNHEY, CDR2 SVGAGI. The CDR3 DNA reads as TGTGCCAGCAGTCGCCGGGAGGACCAGCATTTT. It encodes CASSRREDQHF.

This sequence joins TRBV11-2 and TRBJ1-1; 8 bases align to TRBD1. The V and J ends lost 5 bases and 4 bases, in that order; junction bases with no gene match: 3. The V gene's germline CDR1 is SGHAT and CDR2 FQNNGV. This CDR3 region has 13 residues. The CDR3 nucleotides are TGTGCCAGCAGCCCCACAGGGGGCACTGAAGCTTTCTTT. Translated: CASSPTGGTEAFF. Variable domain in full (rest from reference TRBV11-2 and TRBJ1-1): EAGVAQSPRYKIIEKRQSVAFWCNPISGHATLYWYQQILGQGPKLLIQFQNNGVVDDSQLPKDRFSAERLKGVDSTLKIQPAKLEDSAVYLCASSPTGGTEAFFGQGTRLTVV.

This chain connects TRBV5-1 to TRBJ2-3; D is ambiguous. Germline CDR1 and CDR2: SGHRS and YFSETQ. The CDR3 has 16 amino acids. V gave up 0 bases and J gave up 1 base, with 12 bases separating them. The CDR3 region has the DNA TGCGCCAGCAGCTTGGAGGGCAGGCCAGGCACAGATACGCAGTATTTT. As protein: CASSLEGRPGTDTQYF. Supplemented by reference TRBV5-1 and TRBJ2-3, the full variable domain reads KAGVTQTPRYLIKTRGQQVTLSCSPISGHRSVSWYQQTPGQGLQFLFEYFSETQRNKGNFPGRFSGRQFSNSRSEMNVSTLELGDSALYLCASSLEGRPGTDTQYFGPGTRLTVL.

This chain connects TRBV7-2 to TRBJ2-5; no reliable D call. The CDR3 has 12 residues. Germline CDR1 SGHTA, CDR2 FQGNSA. The V end was cut by 2 bases, the J end by 4 bases, with 5 bases between. CDR3 DNA sequence: TGTGCCAGCAGCTTACTGGGAGAGACCCAGTACTTC. Translating gives CASSLLGETQYF.

A few counts support this clone. The chain uses TRBV19 and TRBJ2-2, with unresolved D. Deletions cut 5 bases from V and 4 bases from J, with 11 bases between. From germline, CDR1 is LNHDA and CDR2 SQIVND (reference sequence). This CDR3 is built from 14 residues. CDR3 nucleotide sequence: TGTGCCAGTAGTCCTAGATCCGCCACCGGGGAGCTGTTTTTT. Amino acid sequence: CASSPRSATGELFF.

The rearrangement uses TRBV7-7 and TRBJ2-5; D may be TRBD1 (5 bases). Trimming left V 1 base short and J 4 bases short, with 10 bases between. The CDR3 loop spans 14 amino acids. Per germline, CDR1 SSHAT and CDR2 FNYEAQ (reference sequence). The CDR3 region has the DNA TGTGCCAGCAGCTTAGGTGTGGGGCGAGAGACCCAGTACTTC. It codes for CASSLGVGRETQYF.

The J gene is TRBJ1-2, the V gene TRBV28; 7 positions match TRBD1. Trimming took 7 bases from V and 3 from J; bases not matched to a gene: 8. The CDR3 totals 14 residues. The V gene's germline CDR1 is MDHEN and CDR2 SYDVKM. The CDR3 DNA sequence: TGTGCCAGCAACCCGGGACAGTCGTACTATGGCTACACCTTC. It yields the protein CASNPGQSYYGYTF.

The V and J genes are TRBV4-2 and TRBJ1-4; TRBD1 agrees at 10 bases. J lost 7 bases, V lost 2 bases, and 7 bases had no gene match. The germline V gene has CDR1 LGHNA and CDR2 YNFKEQ. The CDR3 sequence is 16 residues long. The CDR3 reads CASSQFKDRGGEKLFF. CDR3 nucleotides: TGTGCCAGCAGCCAATTTAAGGACAGGGGGGGTGAAAAACTGTTTTTT.

The chain links TRBV11-3 to TRBJ2-5, with 9 bases lining up with TRBD2. The CDR3 is 14 amino acids. V trimming: 5 bases; J trimming: 5 bases; junction bases outside the gene matches: 6. CDR1 is SGHNT, CDR2 YENEEA, per germline. The CDR3 DNA reads as TGTGCCAGCAGCCCCCGGACTAGCGTGGAGACCCAGTACTTC. Its protein is CASSPRTSVETQYF. The whole variable domain, remainder taken from reference TRBV11-3 and TRBJ2-5, is EAGVVQSPRYKIIEKKQPVAFWCNPISGHNTLYWYLQNLGQGPELLIRYENEEAVDDSQLPKDRFSAERLKGVDSTLKIQPAELGDSAVYLCASSPRTSVETQYFGPGTRLLVL.

This chain links TRBV20-1 with TRBJ1-2; D is uncertain. Germline values: CDR1 DFQATT, CDR2 SNEGSKA (reference sequence). The ends were cut back, 6 bases at V and 0 bases at J, with 5 bases in the middle. This CDR3 region has 11 residues. The CDR3 protein is CSAAPNYGYTF. The CDR3 bases are TGCAGTGCCGCCCCTAACTATGGCTACACCTTC.

The chain has TRBV9 and TRBJ1-5; no clear D. The CDR3 sequence is 15 residues long. Germline CDR1 and CDR2: SGDLS and YYNGEE. Trimming pared 0 bases from V and 0 bases from J, leaving 7 bases between. CDR3 sequence: CASSVGHNSNQPQHF. The CDR3 nucleotides are TGTGCCAGCAGCGTAGGGCATAATAGCAATCAGCCCCAGCATTTT.

The chain links TRBV30 to TRBJ2-1; D remains unclear. This CDR3 contains 14 residues. From germline, CDR1 is GTSNPN and CDR2 SVGIG (reference sequence). Trimming left V 5 bases short and J 0 bases short, with 11 bases between. The CDR3 sequence: CAWGPESSYNEQFF. CDR3 nucleotide sequence: TGTGCCTGGGGGCCGGAAAGCTCCTACAATGAGCAGTTCTTC. The full variable domain, in which reference TRBV30 and TRBJ2-1 provide the parts outside the CDR3, is SQTIHQWPATLVQPVGSPLSLECTVEGTSNPNLYWYRQAAGRGLQLLFYSVGIGQISSEVPQNLSASRPQDRQFILSSKKLLLSDSGFYLCAWGPESSYNEQFFGPGTRLTVL.

CDR3: CASSHGTDQETQYF. CDR3 nucleotides: TGTGCCAGCAGTCACGGGACAGACCAAGAGACCCAGTACTTC. The chain links TRBV27 to TRBJ2-5, with TRBD1 identical over 7 bases. CDR3 size: 14 residues. Germline CDR1 is MNHEY and CDR2 is SMNVEV (reference sequence). V gave up 5 bases and J gave up 0 bases; unmatched junction bases: 3.

A few counts support this clone. V usage is TRBV7-2 and J usage is TRBJ1-2; TRBD1 is a possible D gene (6 bases). The germline CDR1 and CDR2 sequences are SGHTA and FQGNSA. The CDR3 extends over 13 amino acids. Trimming took 1 base from V and 8 from J, leaving 11 bases between them. The CDR3 loop reads CASSLETGRGYTF. The CDR3 DNA reads TGTGCCAGCAGCTTAGAGACAGGACGCGGCTACACCTTC. The whole variable domain, remainder taken from reference TRBV7-2 and TRBJ1-2, is GAGVSQSPSNKVTEKGKDVELRCDPISGHTALYWYRQSLGQGLEFLIYFQGNSAPDKSGLPSDRFSAERTGGSVSTLTIQRTQQEDSAVYLCASSLETGRGYTFGSGTRLTVV.

The chain has TRBV21-1 and TRBJ2-5. TRBV21-1 is a documented pseudogene. The CDR3 consists of 16 residues. The CDR3 loop reads CASSSPKLTLSETQYF. The CDR3 DNA is TGTGCCAGCAGCTCACCAAAATTGACACTATCGGAGACCCAGTACTTC.